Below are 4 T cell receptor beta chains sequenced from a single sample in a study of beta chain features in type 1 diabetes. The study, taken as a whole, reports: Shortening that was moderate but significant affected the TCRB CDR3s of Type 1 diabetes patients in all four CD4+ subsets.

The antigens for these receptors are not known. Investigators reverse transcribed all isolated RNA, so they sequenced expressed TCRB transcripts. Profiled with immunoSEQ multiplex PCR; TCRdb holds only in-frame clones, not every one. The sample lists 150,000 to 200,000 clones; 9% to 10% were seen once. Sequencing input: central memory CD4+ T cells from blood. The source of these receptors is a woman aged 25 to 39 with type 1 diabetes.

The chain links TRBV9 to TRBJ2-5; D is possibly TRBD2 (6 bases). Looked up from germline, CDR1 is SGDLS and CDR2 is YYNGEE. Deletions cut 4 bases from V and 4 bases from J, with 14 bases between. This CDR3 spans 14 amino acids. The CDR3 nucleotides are TGTGCCAGCAGCATCCCTGGGGGAGGAGAGACCCAGTACTTC. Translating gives CASSIPGGGETQYF.

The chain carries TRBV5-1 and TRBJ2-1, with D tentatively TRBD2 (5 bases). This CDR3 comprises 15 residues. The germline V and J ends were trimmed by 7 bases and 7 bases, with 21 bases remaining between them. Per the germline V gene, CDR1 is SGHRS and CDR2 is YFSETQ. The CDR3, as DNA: TGCGCCAGCCGCGAGCGGTCGGATCATACGAATGAGCAGTTCTTC. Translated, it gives CASRERSDHTNEQFF.

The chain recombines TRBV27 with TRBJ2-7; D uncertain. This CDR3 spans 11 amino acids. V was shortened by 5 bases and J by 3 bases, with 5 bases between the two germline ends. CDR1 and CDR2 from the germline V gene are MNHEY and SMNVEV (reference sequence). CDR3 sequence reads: CASSNYYEQYF. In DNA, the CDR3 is TGTGCCAGCAGTAACTACTACGAGCAGTACTTC.

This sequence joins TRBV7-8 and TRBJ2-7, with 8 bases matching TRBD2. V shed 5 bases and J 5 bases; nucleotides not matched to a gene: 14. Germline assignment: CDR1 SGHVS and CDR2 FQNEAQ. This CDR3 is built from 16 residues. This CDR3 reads CASSQTPSGSLNEQYF. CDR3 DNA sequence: TGTGCCAGCAGCCAGACCCCTAGCGGGTCTTTGAACGAGCAGTACTTC. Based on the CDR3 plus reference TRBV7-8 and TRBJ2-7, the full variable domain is GAGVSQSPRYKVAKRGQDVALRCDPISGHVSLFWYQQALGQGPEFLTYFQNEAQLDKSGLPSDRFFAERPEGSVSTLKIQRTQQEDSAVYLCASSQTPSGSLNEQYFGPGTRLTVT.